The clone carrying this T cell receptor (beta chain) was seen a handful of times. No antigen is known for it. The beta constant-region primer was an equimolar mix of two oligonucleotides covering TRBC1 and TRBC2. TCRdb re-called the UMI-ligation and nested PCR reads through MiXCR, storing one row per CDR3 protein. The sample shows approximately 85,000 distinct CDR3 sequences, around 7% of them seen only once. This CDR3 is built from 13 residues. Trimming removed 7 bases at V and 1 base at J, with 8 bases between. Germline CDR1 SNHLY, CDR2 FYNNEI. These data originate in a study of naive and memory T cell subsets. General study results and limits: In CD4 and CD8 cells, diversity dropped from naive through EMRA.

This clonotype originated in a human donor in good health. The source material was central memory CD4+ T cells from blood. The chain joins TRBV2 to TRBJ2-4; D possibly corresponds to TRBD2 (6 bases). This chain's CDR3 is CASTGGAKNIQYF. CDR3 nucleotides: TGTGCCAGCACTGGGGGGGCCAAAAACATTCAGTACTTC.